This T cell receptor beta chain was sequenced during a study of Ad26.COV2.S vaccination and SARS-CoV-2 variants. Study-wide results and caveats: Researchers reported similar non-spike TCR breadth in vaccine and placebo recipients. Placebo recipients trailed vaccine recipients in spike-specific TCR breadth. Reportedly, spike-specific CD8+ and CD4+ T cell responses achieved substantial breadth once vaccination had taken place. Analyses of TCR breadth and depth may have underestimated total T cell responses.

Profiled with immunoSEQ multiplex PCR; TCRdb holds only in-frame clones, not every one. The sample contains approximately 340,000 clones, around 92% of which appear only once. Notes on this clone: Its matching antigen is unknown.

Specimen: peripheral blood, collected after recovery from COVID-19. The TCR sequence derives from a human donor who had recovered from COVID-19.

CDR3 in amino acids: CASSMSRGGEQYF. The CDR3, as DNA: TGTGCCAGTAGTATGAGCAGAGGGGGCGAGCAGTACTTC. V usage is TRBV19 and J usage is TRBJ2-7; a weak D match, TRBD1 (6 bases). Trimming left V 3 bases short and J 6 bases short, with 12 bases between. Germline V gene sequence: CDR1 LNHDA, CDR2 SQIVND (reference sequence). The CDR3 runs to 13 residues.